This is a list of T cell receptor beta chains from one sample in a study of T cell responses to AZD1222 COVID-19 vaccine. TCRdb's table, derived via immunoSEQ multiplex PCR, lists solely in-frame clones and lacks some. This table has about 69,000 clones, approximately 82% appearing once. Sequencing used peripheral blood, obtained 28 days after the second AZD1222 dose. The receptor source for this set is an adult who received the AZD1222 COVID-19 vaccine. CDR3s include the opening cysteine and the closing phenylalanine or tryptophan. The D gene is left open where the match is weak. Not every row has a clone size; where given, it reads once, few, many or a size class.

TRBJ1-5	TRBV10-2	.	.	14	TGCGCCAGCAGTTTACAGGGATTCCCCCTGCCCCAGCATTTT	CASSLQGFPLPQHF
TRBJ2-2	TRBV5-1	.	TRBD2	15	TGCGCCAGCAGCCGACTAGCTCAGAACACCGGGGAGCTGTTTTTT	CASSRLAQNTGELFF
TRBJ2-7	TRBV3-1/TRBV3-2	.	.	13	TGTGCCAGCAGCAGAGGACAGAGCTACGAGCAGTACTTC	CASSRGQSYEQYF
TRBJ2-5	TRBV5-1	once	TRBD2	15	TGCGCCAGCAGCTTTACAGCGGGGGATCAAGAGACCCAGTACTTC	CASSFTAGDQETQYF
TRBJ2-5	TRBV21-1	.	.	14	TGTGCCAGCAACCCTCCGCGCAGGGACGAGACCCAGTACTTC	CASNPPRRDETQYF
TRBJ2-7	TRBV11-2	once	.	12	TGTGCCAGCAGCTCAGCAGGATGGGAGCAGTACTTC	CASSSAGWEQYF
TRBJ2-4	TRBV7-2	.	.	14	TGTGCCAGCAGCGGCGGGGCCTCTCGGGGCATTCAGTACTTC	CASSGGASRGIQYF
TRBJ2-1	TRBV29-1	.	TRBD2	14	TGCAGCGTTGATGTGAGCGGGGTCTACGATGAGCAGTTCTTC	CSVDVSGVYDEQFF
TRBJ2-2	TRBV19	.	.	16	TGTGCCAGTAGCCTCGGACCCAACGGGGGAAGCGGGGAGCTGTTTTTT	CASSLGPNGGSGELFF
TRBJ1-2	TRBV6-5	.	.	12	TGTGCCAGCAGTTCTAAGACGGGACCGGACACCTTC	CASSSKTGPDTF
TRBJ1-6	TRBV11-2	.	.	14	TGTGCCAGCACCTATAGACAGGAAGGGGCACCCCTCCACTTT	CASTYRQEGAPLHF